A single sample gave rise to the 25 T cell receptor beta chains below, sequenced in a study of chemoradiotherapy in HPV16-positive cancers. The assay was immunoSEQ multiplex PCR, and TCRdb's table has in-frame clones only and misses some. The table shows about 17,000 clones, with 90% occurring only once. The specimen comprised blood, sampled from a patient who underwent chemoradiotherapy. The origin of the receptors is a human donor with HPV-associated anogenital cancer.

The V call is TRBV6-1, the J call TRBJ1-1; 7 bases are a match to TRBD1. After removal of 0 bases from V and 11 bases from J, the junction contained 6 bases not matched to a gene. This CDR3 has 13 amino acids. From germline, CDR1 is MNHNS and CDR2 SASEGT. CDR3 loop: CASSEARDSVAFF. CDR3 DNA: TGTGCCAGCAGTGAAGCCAGGGACAGTGTCGCTTTCTTT.

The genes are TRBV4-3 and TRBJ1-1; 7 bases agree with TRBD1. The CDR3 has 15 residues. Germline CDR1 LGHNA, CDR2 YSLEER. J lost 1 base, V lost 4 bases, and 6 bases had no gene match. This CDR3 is CASSRTRQGNTEAFF. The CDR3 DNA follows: TGCGCCAGCAGCCGGACAAGACAGGGGAACACTGAAGCTTTCTTT.

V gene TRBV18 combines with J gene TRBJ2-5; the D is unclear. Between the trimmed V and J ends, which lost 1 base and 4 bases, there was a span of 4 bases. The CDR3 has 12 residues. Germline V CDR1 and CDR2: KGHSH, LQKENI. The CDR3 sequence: CASSPLGETQYF. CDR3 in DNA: TGTGCCAGCTCACCACTGGGAGAGACCCAGTACTTC.

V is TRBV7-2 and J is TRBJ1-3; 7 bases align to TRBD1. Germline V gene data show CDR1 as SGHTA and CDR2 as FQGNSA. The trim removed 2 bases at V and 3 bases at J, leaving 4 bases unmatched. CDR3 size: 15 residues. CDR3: CASSLRQGNGNTIYF. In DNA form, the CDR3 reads TGTGCCAGCAGCTTACGACAGGGAAATGGAAACACCATATATTTT.

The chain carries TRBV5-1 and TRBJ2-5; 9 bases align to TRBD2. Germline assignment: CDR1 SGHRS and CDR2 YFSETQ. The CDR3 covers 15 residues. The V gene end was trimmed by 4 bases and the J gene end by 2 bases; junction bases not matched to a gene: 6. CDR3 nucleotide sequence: TGCGCCAGCAGCGCGCTAGCGGGGCTTCAAGAGACCCAGTACTTC. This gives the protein CASSALAGLQETQYF.

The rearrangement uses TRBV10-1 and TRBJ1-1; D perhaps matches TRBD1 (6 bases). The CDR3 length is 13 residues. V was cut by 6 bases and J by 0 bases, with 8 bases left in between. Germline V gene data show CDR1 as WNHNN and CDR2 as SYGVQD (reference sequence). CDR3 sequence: CASSGQLNTEAFF. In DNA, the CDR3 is TGCGCCAGCAGCGGACAGCTGAACACTGAAGCTTTCTTT.

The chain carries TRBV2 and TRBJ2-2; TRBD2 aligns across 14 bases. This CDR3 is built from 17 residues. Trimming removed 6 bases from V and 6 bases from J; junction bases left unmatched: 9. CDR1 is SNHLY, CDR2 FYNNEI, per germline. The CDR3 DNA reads TGTGCCAGCAGGAGACTAGCGGGGGGGCGTTCGGCCGGGGAGCTGTTTTTT. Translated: CASRRLAGGRSAGELFF.

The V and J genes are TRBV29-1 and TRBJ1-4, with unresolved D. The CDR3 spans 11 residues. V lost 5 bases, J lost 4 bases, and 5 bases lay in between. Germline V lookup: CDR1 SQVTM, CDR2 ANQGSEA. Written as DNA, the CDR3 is TGCAGCGTTAGGTTTAATGAAAAACTGTTTTTT. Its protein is CSVRFNEKLFF.

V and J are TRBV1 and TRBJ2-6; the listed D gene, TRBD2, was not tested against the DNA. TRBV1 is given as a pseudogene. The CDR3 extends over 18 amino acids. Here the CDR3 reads CTSSLRSFAQSRANVLTF. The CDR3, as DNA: TGCACCAGCAGCCTTCGGAGTTTTGCACAAAGTCGGGCCAACGTCCTGACTTTC.

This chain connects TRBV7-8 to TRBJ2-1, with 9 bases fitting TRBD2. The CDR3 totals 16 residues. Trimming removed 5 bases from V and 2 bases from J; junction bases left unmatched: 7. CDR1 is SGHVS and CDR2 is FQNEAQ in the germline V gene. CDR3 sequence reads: CASSGKIAGAYNEQFF. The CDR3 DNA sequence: TGTGCCAGCAGCGGAAAAATAGCGGGGGCCTACAATGAGCAGTTCTTC.

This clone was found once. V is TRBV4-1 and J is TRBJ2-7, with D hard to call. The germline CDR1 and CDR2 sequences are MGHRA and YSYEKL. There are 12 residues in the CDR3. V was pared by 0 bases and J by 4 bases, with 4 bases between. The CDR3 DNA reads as TGCGCCAGCAGCCAAGATCGGTACGAGCAGTACGTC. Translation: CASSQDRYEQYV.

Here the CDR3 reads CASSLDRYNEQFF. CDR3 DNA: TGTGCCAGCAGCTTAGATCGCTACAATGAGCAGTTCTTC. The J gene is TRBJ2-1, the V gene TRBV11-3; D not certain. CDR1 and CDR2 (germline): SGHNT, YENEEA. V lost 0 bases and J lost 3, with 3 bases in between. This CDR3 comprises 13 residues.

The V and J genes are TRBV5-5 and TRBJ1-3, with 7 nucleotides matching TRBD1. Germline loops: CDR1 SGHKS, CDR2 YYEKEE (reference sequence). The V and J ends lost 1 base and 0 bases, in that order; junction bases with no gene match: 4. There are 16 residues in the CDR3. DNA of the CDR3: TGTGCCAGCAGCTTGACAGGGGCCCCCTCTGGAAACACCATATATTTT. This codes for CASSLTGAPSGNTIYF.

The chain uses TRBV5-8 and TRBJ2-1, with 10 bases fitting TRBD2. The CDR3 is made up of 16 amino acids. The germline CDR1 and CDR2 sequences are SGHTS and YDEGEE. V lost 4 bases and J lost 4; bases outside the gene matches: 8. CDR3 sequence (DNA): TGTGCCAGCAGCAAAAAGCGGGGGGGCATGTACAATGAGCAGTTCTTC. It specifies CASSKKRGGMYNEQFF.

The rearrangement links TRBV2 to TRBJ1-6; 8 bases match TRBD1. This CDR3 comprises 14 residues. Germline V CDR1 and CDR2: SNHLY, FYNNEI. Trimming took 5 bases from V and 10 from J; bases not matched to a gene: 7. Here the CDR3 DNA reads TGTGCCAGCAGTTGGACAGGGCAGAACTCACCCCTCCACTTT. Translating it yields CASSWTGQNSPLHF.

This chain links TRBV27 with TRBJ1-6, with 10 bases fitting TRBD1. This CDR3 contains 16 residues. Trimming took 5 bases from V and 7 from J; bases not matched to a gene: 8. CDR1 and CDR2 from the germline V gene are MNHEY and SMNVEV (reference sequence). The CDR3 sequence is CASSLRTGGDNSPLHF. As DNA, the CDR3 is TGTGCCAGCAGTCTCCGGACAGGGGGAGACAATTCACCCCTCCACTTT.

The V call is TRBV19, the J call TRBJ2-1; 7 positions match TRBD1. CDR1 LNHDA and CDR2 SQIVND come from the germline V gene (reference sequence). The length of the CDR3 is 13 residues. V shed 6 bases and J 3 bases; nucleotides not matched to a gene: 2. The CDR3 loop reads CASRGQIYNEQFF. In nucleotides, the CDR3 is TGTGCCAGTAGGGGACAGATCTACAATGAGCAGTTCTTC.

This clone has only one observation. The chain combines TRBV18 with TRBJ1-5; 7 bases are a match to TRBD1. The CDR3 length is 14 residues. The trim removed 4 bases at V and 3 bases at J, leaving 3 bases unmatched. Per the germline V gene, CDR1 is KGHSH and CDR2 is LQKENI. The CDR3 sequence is CASSHGQDNQPQHF. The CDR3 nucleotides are TGTGCCAGCTCACACGGACAGGACAATCAGCCCCAGCATTTT.

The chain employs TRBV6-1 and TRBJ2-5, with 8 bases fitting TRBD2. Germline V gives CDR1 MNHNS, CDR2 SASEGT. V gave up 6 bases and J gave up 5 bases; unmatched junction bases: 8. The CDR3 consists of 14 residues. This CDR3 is CASRNTGGPETQYF. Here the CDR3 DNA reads TGTGCCAGCAGGAATACGGGGGGGCCGGAGACCCAGTACTTC.

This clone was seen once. CDR3 nucleotides: TGTGCCAGCAGAAAAGACAGGGTGGCTTTCTTT. Translation gives CASRKDRVAFF. This chain uses TRBV5-6 with TRBJ1-1, with 7 positions matching TRBD1. This CDR3 is 11 amino acids long. CDR1 is SGHDT, CDR2 YYEEEE, per germline. Losses at the gene ends were 5 bases for V and 11 bases for J; bases not matched to a gene: 6.

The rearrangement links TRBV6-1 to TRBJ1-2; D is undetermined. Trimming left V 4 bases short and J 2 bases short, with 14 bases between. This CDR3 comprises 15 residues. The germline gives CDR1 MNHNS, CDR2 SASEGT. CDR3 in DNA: TGTGCCAGCAGTGGTGAAGGGATCCCCAACTATGGCTACACCTTC. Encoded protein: CASSGEGIPNYGYTF.

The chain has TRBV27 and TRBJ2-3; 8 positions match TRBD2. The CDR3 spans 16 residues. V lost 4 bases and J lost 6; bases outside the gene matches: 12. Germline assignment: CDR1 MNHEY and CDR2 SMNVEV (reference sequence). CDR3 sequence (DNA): TGTGCCAGCAGTTCCAGACTAGCGAGCGGTGTGGATACGCAGTATTTT. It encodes CASSSRLASGVDTQYF.

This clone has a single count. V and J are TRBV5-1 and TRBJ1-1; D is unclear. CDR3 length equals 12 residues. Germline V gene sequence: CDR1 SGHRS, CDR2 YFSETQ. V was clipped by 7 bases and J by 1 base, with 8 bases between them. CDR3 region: CASGVTNTEAFF. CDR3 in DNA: TGCGCCAGCGGGGTGACGAACACTGAAGCTTTCTTT.

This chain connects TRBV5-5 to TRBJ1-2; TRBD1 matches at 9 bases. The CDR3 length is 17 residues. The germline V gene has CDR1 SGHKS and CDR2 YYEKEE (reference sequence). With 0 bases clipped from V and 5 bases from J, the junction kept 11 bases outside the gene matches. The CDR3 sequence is CASSLAGDRDRMYGYTF. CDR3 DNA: TGTGCCAGCAGCTTGGCCGGGGACAGGGATCGAATGTATGGCTACACCTTC.

The DNA for the CDR3 is TGTGCCAGTAGTATACCCAACTCCTACAATGAGCAGTTCTTC. It translates to CASSIPNSYNEQFF. This sequence joins TRBV19 and TRBJ2-1; D remains ambiguous. The CDR3 has 14 amino acids. Germline CDR1 reads LNHDA; CDR2 reads SQIVND (reference sequence). V shed 2 bases and J shed 0 bases, with 5 bases lying between them.